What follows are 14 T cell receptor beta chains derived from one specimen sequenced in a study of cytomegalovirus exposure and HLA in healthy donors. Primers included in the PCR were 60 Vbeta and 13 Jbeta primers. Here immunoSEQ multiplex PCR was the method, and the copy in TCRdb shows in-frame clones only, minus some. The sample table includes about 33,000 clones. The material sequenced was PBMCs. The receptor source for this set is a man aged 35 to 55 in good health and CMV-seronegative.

CDR3 bases: TGTGCCAGCAGTTACTCGAGAGGGAACTATGGCTACACCTTC. This encodes CASSYSRGNYGYTF. The chain has TRBV6-6 and TRBJ1-2; D unresolved. CDR1 is MNHNY, CDR2 SVGAGI, per germline (reference sequence). The CDR3 contains 14 residues. V lost 0 bases and J lost 2, with 7 bases in between.

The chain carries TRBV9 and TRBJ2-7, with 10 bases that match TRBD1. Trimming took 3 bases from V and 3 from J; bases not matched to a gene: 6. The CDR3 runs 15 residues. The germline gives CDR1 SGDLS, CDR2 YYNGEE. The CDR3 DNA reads TGTGCCAGCAGCGGCCAGACAGGGGGCATCTACGAGCAGTACTTC. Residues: CASSGQTGGIYEQYF.

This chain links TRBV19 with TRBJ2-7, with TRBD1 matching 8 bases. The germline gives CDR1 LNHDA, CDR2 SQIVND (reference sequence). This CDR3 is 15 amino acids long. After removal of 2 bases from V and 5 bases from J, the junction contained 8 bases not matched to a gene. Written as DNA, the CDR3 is TGTGCCAGTAGTATAACCCAGGCAGGGGGCAACGAGCAGTACTTC. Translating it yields CASSITQAGGNEQYF. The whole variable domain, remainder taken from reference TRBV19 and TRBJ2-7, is DGGITQSPKYLFRKEGQNVTLSCEQNLNHDAMYWYRQDPGQGLRLIYYSQIVNDFQKGDIAEGYSVSREKKESFPLTVTSAQKNPTAFYLCASSITQAGGNEQYFGPGTRLTVT.

The CDR3 protein is CASRAGTEDTDTQYF. The CDR3 region has the DNA TGTGCCAGCAGGGCCGGGACTGAGGACACAGATACGCAGTATTTT. The chain couples TRBV6-4 to TRBJ2-3; a possible D gene is TRBD2 (6 bases). Deletions cut 6 bases from V and 2 bases from J, with 15 bases between. CDR3 size: 15 residues. CDR1 MRHNA and CDR2 SNTAGT come from the germline V gene.

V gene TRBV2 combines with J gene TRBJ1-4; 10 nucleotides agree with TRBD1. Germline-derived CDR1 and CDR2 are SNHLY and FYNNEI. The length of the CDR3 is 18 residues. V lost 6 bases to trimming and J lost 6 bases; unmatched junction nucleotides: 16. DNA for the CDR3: TGTGCCAGCAGGCCGGGCGGGACAGGGGCTATTGGTCATGAAAAACTGTTTTTT. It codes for CASRPGGTGAIGHEKLFF.

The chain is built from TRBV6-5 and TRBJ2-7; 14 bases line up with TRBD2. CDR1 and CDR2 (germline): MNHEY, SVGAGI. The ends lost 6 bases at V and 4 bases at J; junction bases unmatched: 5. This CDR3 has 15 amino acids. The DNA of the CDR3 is TGTGCCAGCAGCCTGGGACTAGCGGGAGAATACGAGCAGTACTTC. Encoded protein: CASSLGLAGEYEQYF.

This CDR3 is CASRPRRLAKNIQYF. The DNA of the CDR3 is TGTGCCTCACGTCCCCGCAGGCTAGCCAAAAACATTCAGTACTTC. This rearrangement joins TRBV30 to TRBJ2-4; unclear D gene. The germline V and J ends were trimmed by 7 bases and 0 bases, with 16 bases remaining between them. From germline, CDR1 is GTSNPN and CDR2 SVGIG (reference sequence). The CDR3 runs to 15 residues.

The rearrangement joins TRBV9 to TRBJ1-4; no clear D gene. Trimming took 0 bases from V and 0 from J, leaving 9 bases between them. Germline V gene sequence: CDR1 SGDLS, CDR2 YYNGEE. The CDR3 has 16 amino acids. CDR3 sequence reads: CASSVGTGATNEKLFF. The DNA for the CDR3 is TGTGCCAGCAGCGTAGGAACCGGGGCAACTAATGAAAAACTGTTTTTT.

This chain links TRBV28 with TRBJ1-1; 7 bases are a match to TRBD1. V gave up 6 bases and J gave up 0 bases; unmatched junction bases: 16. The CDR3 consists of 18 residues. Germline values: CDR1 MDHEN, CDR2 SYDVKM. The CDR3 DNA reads TGTGCCAGCAGAGGGGACAGCTGGGATCCCGGGCTGAACACTGAAGCTTTCTTT. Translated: CASRGDSWDPGLNTEAFF.

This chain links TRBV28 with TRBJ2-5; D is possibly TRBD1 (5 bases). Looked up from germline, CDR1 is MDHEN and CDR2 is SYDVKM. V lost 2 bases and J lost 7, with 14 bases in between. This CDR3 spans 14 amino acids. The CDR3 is CASSLGQGERTQYF. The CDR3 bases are TGTGCCAGCAGTTTAGGGCAGGGTGAAAGGACCCAGTACTTC.

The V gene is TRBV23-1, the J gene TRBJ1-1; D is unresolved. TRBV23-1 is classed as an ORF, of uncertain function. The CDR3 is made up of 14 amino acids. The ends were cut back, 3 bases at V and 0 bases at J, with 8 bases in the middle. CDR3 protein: CASSHSVLNTEAFF. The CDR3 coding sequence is TGCGCCAGCAGTCACTCCGTCCTGAACACTGAAGCTTTCTTT.

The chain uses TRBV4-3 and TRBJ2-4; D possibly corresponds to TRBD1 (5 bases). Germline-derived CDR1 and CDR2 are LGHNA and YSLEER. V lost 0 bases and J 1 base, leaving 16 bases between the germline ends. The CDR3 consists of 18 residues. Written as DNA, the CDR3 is TGCGCCAGCAGCCAAGATCGTAGGGGTTCGTGGGCCAAAAACATTCAGTACTTC. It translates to CASSQDRRGSWAKNIQYF.

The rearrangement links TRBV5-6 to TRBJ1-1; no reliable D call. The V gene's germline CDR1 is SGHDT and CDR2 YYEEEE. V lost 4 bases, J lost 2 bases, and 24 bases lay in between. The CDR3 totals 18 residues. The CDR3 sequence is CASSPPYSLQAFNTEAFF. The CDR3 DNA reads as TGTGCCAGCAGCCCCCCTTACAGCCTCCAGGCCTTTAACACTGAAGCTTTCTTT. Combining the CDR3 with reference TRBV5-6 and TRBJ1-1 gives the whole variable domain DAGVTQSPTHLIKTRGQQVTLRCSPKSGHDTVSWYQQALGQGPQFIFQYYEEEERQRGNFPDRFSGHQFPNYSSELNVNALLLGDSALYLCASSPPYSLQAFNTEAFFGQGTRLTVV.

CDR3 coding DNA: TGTGCCAGCAGCTCCGACAGCACCAAAAACATTCAGTACTTC. It codes for CASSSDSTKNIQYF. The chain carries TRBV11-2 and TRBJ2-4; D perhaps matches TRBD1 (5 bases). This CDR3 has 14 amino acids. Trimming left V 4 bases short and J 2 bases short, with 9 bases between. CDR1 and CDR2 (germline): SGHAT, FQNNGV.